These 25 T cell receptor beta chains were sequenced from one sample in a study of CD8 T cells in Susac syndrome. RNA in amounts of roughly 0.5 to 1 ug was reverse transcribed with random hexamers. In TCRdb, the immunoSEQ multiplex PCR reads were re-called with MiXCR into one record per CDR3 protein. The sample carries about 210,000 distinct CDR3 sequences, 95% recorded once. The sample consisted of CD4+ T cells from PBMCs. The receptors come from a human donor with multiple sclerosis.

This clonotype was detected only once. The V gene is TRBV3-1, the J gene TRBJ2-2; D gene uncertain. Trimming left V 6 bases short and J 3 bases short, with 2 bases between. The V gene's germline CDR1 is LGHDT and CDR2 YNNKEL (reference sequence). The CDR3 loop spans 11 amino acids. The CDR3 here is CASRDTGELFF. The CDR3 DNA reads TGTGCCAGCAGGGACACCGGGGAGCTGTTTTTT. Full variable domain (outside the CDR3, taken from reference TRBV3-1 and TRBJ2-2): DTAVSQTPKYLVTQMGNDKSIKCEQNLGHDTMYWYKQDSKKFLKIMFSYNNKELIINETVPNRFSPKSPDKAHLNLHINSLELGDSAVYFCASRDTGELFFGEGSRLTVL.

The chain has TRBV9 and TRBJ2-1; D is possibly TRBD2 (5 bases). The CDR3 is made up of 17 amino acids. The germline V and J ends were trimmed by 1 base and 3 bases, with 17 bases remaining between them. Germline CDR1 and CDR2: SGDLS and YYNGEE. The CDR3 here is CASSVPMRETYYNEQFF. DNA of the CDR3: TGTGCCAGCAGCGTACCGATGAGGGAAACCTACTACAATGAGCAGTTCTTC. The full variable domain, completed using reference TRBV9 and TRBJ2-1, is DSGVTQTPKHLITATGQRVTLRCSPRSGDLSVYWYQQSLDQGLQFLIQYYNGEERAKGNILERFSAQQFPDLHSELNLSSLELGDSALYFCASSVPMRETYYNEQFFGPGTRLTVL.

The rearrangement uses TRBV30 and TRBJ2-4; TRBD2 might be the D (5 bases). The CDR3 runs 16 residues. Trimming removed 7 bases from V and 0 bases from J, with 19 bases in between. Germline V gives CDR1 GTSNPN, CDR2 SVGIG (reference sequence). DNA for the CDR3: TGTGCCTCGACCTCAACAAGCGGAGTAGCCAAAAACATTCAGTACTTC. It yields the protein CASTSTSGVAKNIQYF.

This clonotype was picked up a small number of times. The V and J genes are TRBV30 and TRBJ2-2, with TRBD2 identical over 10 bases. Trimming took 1 base from V and 6 from J; bases not matched to a gene: 5. The CDR3 contains 15 residues. CDR1 is GTSNPN, CDR2 SVGIG, per germline (reference sequence). CDR3 region: CAWSGLAGASGELFF. As DNA, the CDR3 is TGTGCCTGGAGTGGGCTAGCGGGAGCCTCCGGGGAGCTGTTTTTT.

The V and J genes are TRBV15 and TRBJ1-6, with D possibly being TRBD1 (5 bases). The CDR3 extends over 16 amino acids. The germline V gene encodes CDR1 LNHNV and CDR2 YYDKDF (reference sequence). V was pared by 0 bases and J by 7 bases, with 13 bases between. CDR3 in amino acids: CATSRDTSGTNSPLHF. In nucleotides, the CDR3 is TGTGCCACCAGCAGAGATACGTCAGGGACCAATTCACCCCTCCACTTT.

The rearrangement links TRBV27 to TRBJ2-1; D gene ambiguous. Trimming took off 8 bases at V and 0 bases at J, with 8 bases between the two ends. Germline-derived CDR1 and CDR2 are MNHEY and SMNVEV (reference sequence). The CDR3 contains 13 residues. The CDR3 DNA sequence: TGTGCCAGCGCCCGCAGCTCCTACAATGAGCAGTTCTTC. It translates to CASARSSYNEQFF.

The chain's CDR3 is CAWSGDREANEQFF. The CDR3 DNA reads as TGTGCCTGGAGTGGGGACAGGGAGGCCAATGAGCAGTTCTTC. The genes are TRBV30 and TRBJ2-1, with 9 bases aligning to TRBD1. V lost 1 base, J lost 6 bases, and 4 bases stayed unmatched. The CDR3 totals 14 residues. Germline-derived CDR1 and CDR2 are GTSNPN and SVGIG (reference sequence).

The chain joins TRBV29-1 to TRBJ2-3; TRBD2 aligns across 12 bases. This CDR3 contains 16 residues. J gave up 4 bases and V 4 bases, and 9 bases lay outside the gene matches. Germline assignment: CDR1 SQVTM and CDR2 ANQGSEA. The DNA of the CDR3 is TGCAGCGTTGGATCGCTAGCGGGAGGGCCAGCAGATACGCAGTATTTT. Translating gives CSVGSLAGGPADTQYF.

This clonotype was found once. This sequence joins TRBV9 and TRBJ2-1; TRBD2 is a possible D gene (5 bases). V was trimmed by 3 bases and J by 1 base, leaving 14 bases between them. The germline V gene encodes CDR1 SGDLS and CDR2 YYNGEE. The CDR3 loop spans 16 amino acids. The CDR3 nucleotides are TGTGCCAGCAGCGGGCTACAAACTAGTTCCTACAATGAGCAGTTCTTC. Translation: CASSGLQTSSYNEQFF.

DNA of the CDR3: TGCGCCAGCAGCCTAGTAACCACTACCTGGGCCTACGAGCAGTACTTC. Translation: CASSLVTTTWAYEQYF. The chain employs TRBV4-1 and TRBJ2-7; D is undetermined. Trimming took off 4 bases at V and 2 bases at J, with 18 bases between the two ends. The CDR3 extends over 16 amino acids. Germline V gives CDR1 MGHRA, CDR2 YSYEKL.

This sequence joins TRBV10-3 and TRBJ2-7, with TRBD2 matching over 8 bases. This CDR3 has 14 residues. Germline CDR1 reads ENHRY; CDR2 reads SYGVKD. J was trimmed by 0 bases and V by 4 bases; bases with no gene match: 2. The CDR3 bases are TGTGCCATCAGTGCGGGAGGGACCTCCTACGAGCAGTACTTC. This gives the protein CAISAGGTSYEQYF.

The chain employs TRBV20-1 and TRBJ2-7; 10 bases agree with TRBD2. The V gene's germline CDR1 is DFQATT and CDR2 SNEGSKA (reference sequence). V shed 3 bases, J shed 5 bases, and the junction held 7 bases outside the gene matches. This CDR3 is 14 amino acids long. The CDR3, as DNA: TGCAGTGCTAGTGATAGCGGGAGGAACGACGAGCAGTACTTC. Its translation: CSASDSGRNDEQYF.

This sequence joins TRBV18 and TRBJ1-1; D unclear. V was clipped by 1 base and J by 0 bases, with 12 bases between them. Germline lookup yields CDR1 KGHSH and CDR2 LQKENI. There are 16 residues in the CDR3. CDR3 amino acids: CASSPLRRDLNTEAFF. The CDR3 bases are TGTGCCAGCTCACCACTACGACGAGATCTGAACACTGAAGCTTTCTTT.

The chain couples TRBV29-1 to TRBJ2-1; tentatively, D is TRBD2 (6 bases). Per germline, CDR1 SQVTM and CDR2 ANQGSEA. This CDR3 is built from 11 residues. V was trimmed by 6 bases and J by 7 bases, leaving 10 bases between them. CDR3 DNA: TGCAGCGTAACTAGCAAAAATGAGCAGTTCTTC. The encoded protein is CSVTSKNEQFF.

Here the CDR3 DNA reads TGTGCCAGCAGCGGACTAGCGAAATACAATGAGCAGTTCTTC. Protein sequence: CASSGLAKYNEQFF. The chain employs TRBV5-6 and TRBJ2-1, with 9 bases fitting TRBD2. The junction had 3 bases not matched to a gene; V was cut back by 4 bases and J by 4 bases. Germline V gives CDR1 SGHDT, CDR2 YYEEEE. This CDR3 contains 14 residues.

V gene TRBV12-3 or TRBV12-4 combines with J gene TRBJ2-5, with 7 bases aligning to TRBD1. The CDR3 extends over 12 amino acids. V was pared by 6 bases and J by 6 bases, with 4 bases of the junction left unmatched. The CDR3 nucleotides read TGTGCCAGCAGGGGGACAGAGAAGACCCAGTACTTC. It translates to CASRGTEKTQYF.

CDR3 loop: CASSATSGRVFAGTDTQYF. For the CDR3, the DNA is TGTGCCAGCAGCGCGACTAGCGGGAGGGTGTTCGCGGGCACAGATACGCAGTATTTT. The chain is built from TRBV2 and TRBJ2-3, with 14 nucleotides matching TRBD2. The CDR3 contains 19 residues. Looked up from germline, CDR1 is SNHLY and CDR2 is FYNNEI. J gave up 1 base and V 6 bases, and 12 bases lay outside the gene matches.

This chain joins TRBV12-3 or TRBV12-4 and TRBJ2-1; 8 bases are a match to TRBD1. V trimming: 6 bases; J trimming: 6 bases; junction bases outside the gene matches: 13. The CDR3 runs to 16 residues. Here the CDR3 reads CASRGHGQGLINEQFF. The CDR3 DNA reads as TGTGCCAGCAGAGGCCACGGACAGGGTTTAATCAATGAGCAGTTCTTC.

This clonotype has only one observation. This chain uses TRBV30 with TRBJ2-2; the D is unclear. Germline CDR1 GTSNPN, CDR2 SVGIG (reference sequence). This CDR3 contains 13 residues. The germline V and J ends were trimmed by 7 bases and 1 base, with 10 bases remaining between them. The CDR3 loop is CAFYRQNTGELFF. For the CDR3, the DNA is TGTGCCTTTTATCGACAGAACACCGGGGAGCTGTTTTTT. The variable domain in full, with the rest retrieved from reference TRBV30 and TRBJ2-2, is SQTIHQWPATLVQPVGSPLSLECTVEGTSNPNLYWYRQAAGRGLQLLFYSVGIGQISSEVPQNLSASRPQDRQFILSSKKLLLSDSGFYLCAFYRQNTGELFFGEGSRLTVL.

This chain connects TRBV30 to TRBJ1-1; TRBD1 agrees at 8 bases. Germline V lookup: CDR1 GTSNPN, CDR2 SVGIG (reference sequence). Trimming took 4 bases from V and 6 from J; bases not matched to a gene: 7. This CDR3 region has 13 residues. The CDR3 DNA follows: TGTGCCTGGATGACAGGGGTCGGACCTGAAGCTTTCTTT. Protein product: CAWMTGVGPEAFF.

The genes are TRBV7-9 and TRBJ2-7; 8 bases fit TRBD1. This CDR3 comprises 14 residues. V was pared by 2 bases and J by 5 bases, with 5 bases of the junction left unmatched. The germline V gene has CDR1 SEHNR and CDR2 FQNEAQ (reference sequence). CDR3 in amino acids: CASSLSQGAHEQYF. In nucleotides, the CDR3 is TGTGCCAGCAGCTTATCTCAGGGGGCCCACGAGCAGTACTTC.

This clonotype was seen just once. J is TRBJ1-2 and V is TRBV15, with D unresolved. V dropped 0 bases and J dropped 7 bases, with 6 bases sitting between them. The CDR3 covers 12 residues. Looked up from germline, CDR1 is LNHNV and CDR2 is YYDKDF (reference sequence). CDR3 nucleotides: TGTGCCACCAGCAGAGAGGATACTGGCTACACCTTC. Protein product: CATSREDTGYTF.

This chain links TRBV6-1 with TRBJ2-1; TRBD2 might be the D (6 bases). The CDR3 contains 16 residues. Between the trimmed V and J ends, which lost 5 bases and 6 bases, there was a span of 20 bases. The V gene's germline CDR1 is MNHNS and CDR2 SASEGT. This chain's CDR3 is CASSPQGLPLGNEQFF. In DNA, the CDR3 is TGTGCCAGCAGTCCCCAGGGACTCCCCCTGGGCAATGAGCAGTTCTTC.

This clonotype was observed a few times. The chain combines TRBV18 with TRBJ2-7; TRBD1 might be the D (6 bases). The length of the CDR3 is 14 residues. V was trimmed by 0 bases and J by 2 bases, leaving 8 bases between them. Germline CDR1 is KGHSH and CDR2 is LQKENI. The CDR3 is CASSPPGQTYEQYF. CDR3 coding DNA: TGTGCCAGCTCACCACCGGGACAAACCTACGAGCAGTACTTC.

V is TRBV28 and J is TRBJ2-5; a weak D match, TRBD2 (5 bases). Looked up from germline, CDR1 is MDHEN and CDR2 is SYDVKM. This CDR3 contains 13 residues. Trimming cost V 3 bases and J 4 bases, with 9 bases left between them. CDR3 in DNA: TGTGCCAGCAGTTTTTCAGGAGGAGAGACCCAGTACTTC. Protein sequence: CASSFSGGETQYF.